This T cell receptor beta chain was observed in a study of CD8+ T cells in alopecia areata. Study-level background: The authors scored treated patients' severity by affected scalp percentage.

Regarding the study as a whole: The study also sequences resident alphabeta T cells of normal skin in scalp samples. Administration of tofacitinib significantly diminished scalp clonality and expanded CD8+ clones within the top 100.

Germline CDR1 reads SGHAT; CDR2 reads FQNNGV. V lost 2 bases to trimming and J lost 4 bases, with 12 bases between them. This CDR3 region has 15 residues. Stated treatment: oral pan-JAK inhibitor, 5-10 mg twice daily. Alopecia areata patients provided lesional scalp punch biopsies and peripheral blood, both collected for the study. After isolation, RNA underwent reverse transcription to generate cDNA as the sequencing template. TCRdb's table, derived via immunoSEQ multiplex PCR, lists solely in-frame clones and lacks some. Found here are around 13,000 clones, around 67% of them singletons; the top ten hold around 7%. This clone was found a few times. Antigen specificity is unknown. This same CDR3 is encoded by further DNA sequences in the sample.

The chain recombines TRBV11-2 with TRBJ2-1, with D possibly being TRBD1 or TRBD2 (6 bases each). This receptor was identified in a human donor with alopecia areata. This specimen was skin, taken at week 4, from a patient treated with tofacitinib. CDR3 loop: CASSLLGGPYNEQFF. The CDR3 coding sequence is TGTGCCAGCAGCTTATTGGGGGGCCCTTACAATGAGCAGTTCTTC.